The clone carrying this TCR beta chain was observed many times. Bulk libraries came from a prior protocol with listed TCR primers. TCRdb processed the PCR reads anew with MiXCR; each CDR3 protein has one entry. Of about 630,000 distinct CDR3 sequences in the sample, less than 30% are singletons; the top ten hold around 0.78%. The data belong to a study of molecular identifiers for immune sequencing clone quantification. Specimen: naive CD8+ T cells from blood, with Jurkat cell RNA spiked in. Described subset: FACS-sorted CD8+CD4-CCR7+CD45RA+ naive T cells. This sequence was found in a human donor in good health. Some libraries in this study had Jurkat cell RNA spiked in.

The CDR3 region is CASSLDSLAGYSYEQYF. The CDR3 bases are TGTGCCAGCAGCTTAGATAGCCTAGCGGGGTACTCCTACGAGCAGTACTTC. This chain connects TRBV7-2 to TRBJ2-7; 9 nucleotides line up with TRBD2. The junction had 7 bases not matched to a gene; V was cut back by 1 base and J by 0 bases. This CDR3 contains 17 residues. Germline V gene lookup returns CDR1 SGHTA and CDR2 FQGNSA.